A selection of T cell receptor beta chains follows, all from one sample in a study of blood T cell repertoires in COVID-19. The repertoire was sequenced with immunoSEQ multiplex PCR; TCRdb's copy has only in-frame clones and lacks some. The data contain around 94,000 clones, roughly 90% of them singletons. Input material: peripheral blood. The receptor source for this set is a woman between 50 and 59 years old with COVID-19, enrolled during active disease. Both conserved end residues are part of each CDR3. The order of the fields is J gene, V gene, CDR3 length, clone size, D gene, CDR3 DNA, CDR3 protein. A D gene is named only where the DNA matches it firmly. Only part of the rows carry a size: once, few, many, or a class if the clone is expanded.

J gene: TRBJ1-1; V gene: TRBV5-4; CDR3 length: 16; clone size: -; D gene: TRBD1; CDR3 DNA: TGTGCCAGCAGCTTGTGGGGGCAGGGGGCGAACACTGAAGCTTTCTTT; CDR3 protein: CASSLWGQGANTEAFF
J gene: TRBJ2-3; V gene: TRBV15; CDR3 length: 16; clone size: once; D gene: -; CDR3 DNA: TGTGCCACCAGCAGAGAAAGGGGAACTAGCACAGATACGCAGTATTTT; CDR3 protein: CATSRERGTSTDTQYF
J gene: TRBJ1-2; V gene: TRBV11-2; CDR3 length: 14; clone size: few; D gene: -; CDR3 DNA: TGTGCCAGCCAAGGGACAAGCACCCTCTATGGCTACACCTTC; CDR3 protein: CASQGTSTLYGYTF
J gene: TRBJ1-1; V gene: TRBV5-6; CDR3 length: 17; clone size: -; D gene: -; CDR3 DNA: TGTGCCAGCAGCTTCAGCCCGACACAGGGTCTGCACACTGAAGCTTTCTTT; CDR3 protein: CASSFSPTQGLHTEAFF
J gene: TRBJ2-5; V gene: TRBV24-1; CDR3 length: 13; clone size: -; D gene: -; CDR3 DNA: TGTGCCACCAGTCTCCGGGAACAAGAGACCCAGTACTTC; CDR3 protein: CATSLREQETQYF
J gene: TRBJ2-7; V gene: TRBV5-1; CDR3 length: 14; clone size: -; D gene: -; CDR3 DNA: TGCGCCAGCAGCTTTGACAGAACCGCCTACGAGCAGTACTTC; CDR3 protein: CASSFDRTAYEQYF
J gene: TRBJ1-5; V gene: TRBV7-2; CDR3 length: 15; clone size: -; D gene: -; CDR3 DNA: TGTGCCAGCAGCTACCTAGGGGGGGGCAATCAGCCCCAGCATTTT; CDR3 protein: CASSYLGGGNQPQHF
J gene: TRBJ2-6; V gene: TRBV9; CDR3 length: 15; clone size: once; D gene: -; CDR3 DNA: TGTGCCAGCAGCGCAGGGTTCTCTGGGGCCAACGTCCTGACTTTC; CDR3 protein: CASSAGFSGANVLTF
J gene: TRBJ2-4; V gene: TRBV5-1; CDR3 length: 16; clone size: -; D gene: -; CDR3 DNA: TGCGCCAGCAGCCCGGACAGACCTTCAGCCAAAAACATTCAGTACTTC; CDR3 protein: CASSPDRPSAKNIQYF
J gene: TRBJ2-5; V gene: TRBV10-3; CDR3 length: 13; clone size: -; D gene: TRBD1; CDR3 DNA: TGTGCCATCAGTGGGACAGGAGAAGAGACCCAGTACTTC; CDR3 protein: CAISGTGEETQYF
J gene: TRBJ1-1; V gene: TRBV6-1; CDR3 length: 14; clone size: many; D gene: TRBD1; CDR3 DNA: TGTGCCAGCAGTGAAAAGGAGGAGACAGGGAAGACTTTCTTT; CDR3 protein: CASSEKEETGKTFF
J gene: TRBJ1-1; V gene: TRBV19; CDR3 length: 15; clone size: few; D gene: -; CDR3 DNA: TGTGCCAGTAGTGCCAAACAGGGTCTGAACACTGAAGCTTTCTTT; CDR3 protein: CASSAKQGLNTEAFF
J gene: TRBJ2-1; V gene: TRBV6-5; CDR3 length: 12; clone size: -; D gene: -; CDR3 DNA: TGTGCCAGCAGTCCCGGGACTGCTGAGCAGTTCTTC; CDR3 protein: CASSPGTAEQFF
J gene: TRBJ2-1; V gene: TRBV20-1; CDR3 length: 11; clone size: -; D gene: -; CDR3 DNA: TGCAGTGCTAGAGAGTACTATGAGCAGTTCTTC; CDR3 protein: CSAREYYEQFF
J gene: TRBJ1-6; V gene: TRBV6-4; CDR3 length: 15; clone size: -; D gene: TRBD1; CDR3 DNA: TGTGCCAGCAGTGAAAGGACAGGGGGTAATTCACCCCTCCACTTT; CDR3 protein: CASSERTGGNSPLHF
J gene: TRBJ1-6; V gene: TRBV6-1; CDR3 length: 14; clone size: -; D gene: -; CDR3 DNA: TGTGCCAGCAGTGAATCTGGGGGGAATTCACCCCTCCACTTT; CDR3 protein: CASSESGGNSPLHF
J gene: TRBJ1-1; V gene: TRBV2; CDR3 length: 13; clone size: few; D gene: -; CDR3 DNA: TGTGCCAGCAGTGAACGGGTGAACACTGAAGCTTTCTTT; CDR3 protein: CASSERVNTEAFF
J gene: TRBJ1-2; V gene: TRBV28; CDR3 length: 11; clone size: -; D gene: -; CDR3 DNA: TGTTATACCGGGACACTTTATGGCTACACCTTC; CDR3 protein: CYTGTLYGYTF
J gene: TRBJ2-5; V gene: TRBV3-1/TRBV3-2; CDR3 length: 15; clone size: -; D gene: TRBD2; CDR3 DNA: TGTGCCAGCAGCCAAGTGCGGGGGGGCACAGAGACCCAGTACTTC; CDR3 protein: CASSQVRGGTETQYF
J gene: TRBJ1-2; V gene: TRBV12-3/TRBV12-4; CDR3 length: 13; clone size: -; D gene: -; CDR3 DNA: TGTGCCAGCAGACCAACAGGAGCCTATGGCTACACCTTC; CDR3 protein: CASRPTGAYGYTF
J gene: TRBJ1-2; V gene: TRBV10-3; CDR3 length: 14; clone size: -; D gene: -; CDR3 DNA: TGTGCCATCAGTCCGGAGGCAGTTTGGCGTGGCTACACCTTC; CDR3 protein: CAISPEAVWRGYTF
J gene: TRBJ2-7; V gene: TRBV6-6; CDR3 length: 16; clone size: -; D gene: -; CDR3 DNA: TGTGCCAGCAGTTACGGGAGGGGGGTCTCCCCGGACGAGCAGTACTTC; CDR3 protein: CASSYGRGVSPDEQYF
J gene: TRBJ2-7; V gene: TRBV3-1/TRBV3-2; CDR3 length: 13; clone size: -; D gene: -; CDR3 DNA: TGTGCCAGCAGCCCGCGTGTGCTTGGCGAGCAGTACTTC; CDR3 protein: CASSPRVLGEQYF
J gene: TRBJ2-1; V gene: TRBV4-3; CDR3 length: 19; clone size: -; D gene: TRBD2; CDR3 DNA: TGCGCCAGCAGCCAATATTCGGGGACTAGCGGGGGGTCCAACAATGAGCAGTTCTTC; CDR3 protein: CASSQYSGTSGGSNNEQFF
J gene: TRBJ1-1; V gene: TRBV6-5; CDR3 length: 15; clone size: -; D gene: TRBD1; CDR3 DNA: TGTGCCAGCACCACAACAGGGGGCCGGTTTACTGAAGCTTTCTTT; CDR3 protein: CASTTTGGRFTEAFF
J gene: TRBJ1-5; V gene: TRBV4-3; CDR3 length: 14; clone size: once; D gene: TRBD1; CDR3 DNA: TGCGCCAGCAGCCAAGAACAGGGGGGCCAGCCCCAGCATTTT; CDR3 protein: CASSQEQGGQPQHF
J gene: TRBJ1-2; V gene: TRBV30; CDR3 length: 12; clone size: -; D gene: -; CDR3 DNA: TGTGCCTGGACGAGGGCTTCCTATGGCTACACCTTC; CDR3 protein: CAWTRASYGYTF
J gene: TRBJ2-7; V gene: TRBV24-1; CDR3 length: 16; clone size: -; D gene: -; CDR3 DNA: TGTGCCACCAGTGATTCTTTTGACAGTCTAGCCTACGAGCAGTACTTC; CDR3 protein: CATSDSFDSLAYEQYF
J gene: TRBJ1-6; V gene: TRBV27; CDR3 length: 13; clone size: -; D gene: TRBD1; CDR3 DNA: TGTGCCAGCCGTCCACAGGGGAATTCACCCCTCCACTTT; CDR3 protein: CASRPQGNSPLHF